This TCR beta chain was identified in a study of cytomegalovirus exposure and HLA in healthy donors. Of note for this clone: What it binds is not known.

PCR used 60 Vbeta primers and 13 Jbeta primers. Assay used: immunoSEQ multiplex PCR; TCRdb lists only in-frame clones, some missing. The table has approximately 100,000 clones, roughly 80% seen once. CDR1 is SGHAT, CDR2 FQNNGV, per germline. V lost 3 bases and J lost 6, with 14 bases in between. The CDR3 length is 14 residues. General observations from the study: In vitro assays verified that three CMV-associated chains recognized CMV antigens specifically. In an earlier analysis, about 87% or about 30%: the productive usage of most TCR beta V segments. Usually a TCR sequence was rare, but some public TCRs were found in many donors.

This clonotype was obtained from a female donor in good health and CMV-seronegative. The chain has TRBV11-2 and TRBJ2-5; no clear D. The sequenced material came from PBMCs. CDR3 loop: CASSFSRLKKTQYF. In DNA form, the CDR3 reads TGTGCCAGCAGCTTTAGTCGTTTAAAGAAGACCCAGTACTTC.